This TCR beta chain was documented in a study of T cell responses to AZD1222 COVID-19 vaccine. As for the study in general: Some second doses came at about 4 weeks and others at about 12 weeks; these were pooled.

Concerning this clone itself: The antigen is not known. An end of the junction differs from the germline gene, which may be a read error.

Findings and caveats of the study: Nearly half of unique spike-specific TCRs reportedly avoided B.1.351 and B.1.1.7 mutated regions. After the peak T cell response, and only then, were repertoires sampled.

Sequenced by immunoSEQ multiplex PCR; TCRdb stores in-frame clones only, minus some. The sample shows over 110,000 clones, about 93% of them seen only once. The CDR3 is 11 amino acids. Germline CDR1 reads MGHDK; CDR2 reads SYGVNS. The material sequenced was peripheral blood, taken on day 0 of AZD1222 vaccination. The sequence was collected from an adult in good health. This chain joins TRBV25-1 and TRBJ2-2; D is possibly TRBD2 (5 bases). CDR3 loop: CASSEYGKLFF. The CDR3 DNA is TGTGCCAGCAGTGAATACGGGAAGCTGTTTTTT.